Listed below are T cell receptor beta chains from one sample, sequenced in a study of early T cells in non-severe SARS-CoV-2 infection. One entry per CDR3 protein, called by TCRdb with MiXCR from the 5' RACE reads. The sample shows approximately 110,000 distinct CDR3 sequences, 14% to 15% of them seen only once. Source material: whole blood. The receptor set was obtained from an adult who was a healthcare worker with PCR-confirmed SARS-CoV-2 infection or an uninfected control (not recorded which). The CDR3 runs from the conserved cysteine through the conserved F or W. Each record gives: V gene, D gene, CDR3 length, J gene, clone size, CDR3 protein, CDR3 DNA. A D gene is named only where the DNA matches it firmly. A clone size is listed for some rows: how often the clone was seen (once, few, many), or a class if it is expanded.

>TRBV7-2|TRBD2|13|TRBJ2-1|-
CASSLGGTIEQFF
TGTGCCAGCAGCTTAGGTGGGACTATAGAGCAGTTCTTC
>TRBV4-1|-|13|TRBJ2-5|few
CASSPGSQPPRDF
TGCGCCAGCAGCCCGGGGTCCCAACCCCCCCGGGACTTC
>TRBV27|-|14|TRBJ2-2|-
CASSFTVNTGELFF
TGTGCCAGCAGTTTTACCGTAAACACCGGGGAGCTGTTTTTT
>TRBV20-1|-|14|TRBJ2-7|few
CSARDDGRHYEQYF
TGCAGTGCTAGAGATGATGGGAGACACTACGAGCAGTACTTC
>TRBV10-3|-|14|TRBJ1-2|-
CAISEGEKLGGYTF
TGTGCCATCAGTGAAGGGGAGAAACTAGGTGGCTACACCTTC
>TRBV11-3|-|13|TRBJ2-3|-
CASSLSPEDTQYF
TGTGCCAGCAGCTTATCTCCCGAAGATACGCAGTATTTT
>TRBV7-9|-|16|TRBJ1-2|few
CASSSIGRPRVEGYTF
TGTGCCAGCAGCTCAATCGGACGCCCCCGAGTTGAAGGCTACACCTTC
>TRBV5-1|-|14|TRBJ2-3|few
CASSLGRGEDTQYF
TGCGCCAGCAGCTTGGGCAGGGGAGAAGATACGCAGTATTTT
>TRBV6-2/TRBV6-3|TRBD2|15|TRBJ2-1|many
CASGRLAGGYNEQFF
TGTGCCAGCGGACGACTGGCGGGGGGGTACAATGAGCAGTTCTTC
>TRBV11-2|-|14|TRBJ2-2|-
CASSLQTNTGELFF
TGTGCCAGCAGCTTACAGACAAACACCGGGGAGCTGTTTTTT
>TRBV4-1|TRBD1|16|TRBJ1-1|-
CASSQVRGQINTEAFF
TGCGCCAGCAGCCAAGTGCGGGGACAGATAAACACTGAAGCTTTCTTT
>TRBV6-1|-|15|TRBJ1-5|few
CASSLGHLSNQPQHF
TGTGCCAGCAGTCTGGGCCACCTTAGCAATCAGCCCCAGCATTTT
>TRBV27|-|14|TRBJ1-4|-
CASSSLVANEKLFF
TGTGCCAGCAGTTCTTTGGTGGCTAATGAAAAACTGTTTTTT
>TRBV4-1|-|16|TRBJ2-7|-
CASSQVRSTSTYEQYF
TGCGCCAGCAGCCAAGTGAGAAGCACGTCGACCTACGAGCAGTACTTC
>TRBV20-1|-|11|TRBJ2-1|many
CSARARGEQFF
TGCAGTGCTAGGGCCCGGGGTGAGCAGTTCTTC
>TRBV7-9|-|17|TRBJ1-1|few
CASSLGADSLLNTEAFF
TGTGCCAGCAGCTTAGGAGCGGACAGCTTACTAAACACTGAAGCTTTCTTT
>TRBV3-1|-|15|TRBJ1-1|-
CASSQVATGDTEAFF
TGTGCCAGCAGCCAAGTGGCTACGGGGGACACTGAAGCTTTCTTT
>TRBV30|TRBD1|15|TRBJ1-4|-
CAWSKRQGTYEKLFF
TGTGCCTGGAGTAAACGACAGGGGACGTATGAAAAACTGTTTTTT
>TRBV18|-|13|TRBJ2-7|-
CASSVGASYEQYF
TGTGCCAGCTCGGTCGGTGCTTCCTACGAGCAGTACTTC
>TRBV4-1|TRBD1|14|TRBJ2-7|few
CASSQTGQLYEQYF
TGCGCCAGCAGCCAAACGGGACAGCTCTACGAGCAGTACTTC
>TRBV9|TRBD1|15|TRBJ2-1|-
CASSEWGQTYNEQFF
TGTGCCAGCAGCGAGTGGGGACAGACCTACAATGAGCAGTTCTTC
>TRBV18|-|17|TRBJ1-3|-
CASSPSQILSSGNTIYF
TGTGCCAGCTCACCAAGTCAGATCCTAAGCTCTGGAAACACCATATATTTT
>TRBV12-3/TRBV12-4|-|14|TRBJ2-5|-
CASSFSGTQETQYF
TGTGCCAGCAGTTTCTCCGGGACGCAAGAGACCCAGTACTTC
>TRBV7-3|-|16|TRBJ2-1|-
CASSPSASTGYNEQFF
TGTGCCAGCAGCCCCTCCGCCAGCACAGGTTACAATGAGCAGTTCTTC
>TRBV18|TRBD1|15|TRBJ1-5|-
CASSPTGMWNQPQHF
TGTGCCAGCTCACCGACAGGGATGTGGAATCAGCCCCAGCATTTT
>TRBV6-1|TRBD1|13|TRBJ2-5|few
CASSEDRGETQYF
TGTGCCAGCAGTGAAGACAGGGGAGAGACCCAGTACTTC
>TRBV18|-|15|TRBJ2-1|-
CASSPPGDGYGEQFF
TGTGCCAGCTCACCTCCGGGGGACGGTTATGGTGAGCAGTTCTTC
>TRBV6-6|TRBD2|15|TRBJ2-3|many
CASSLAGANTDTQYF
TGTGCCAGCAGCCTAGCGGGGGCTAACACAGATACGCAGTATTTT
>TRBV6-5|TRBD1|14|TRBJ2-1|-
CASSIQGGYNEQFF
TGTGCCAGCAGTATACAGGGGGGATACAATGAGCAGTTCTTC
>TRBV9|-|15|TRBJ2-1|-
CASSVVETASNEQFF
TGTGCCAGCAGCGTAGTCGAGACAGCGTCGAATGAGCAGTTCTTC
>TRBV20-1|-|13|TRBJ2-7|few
CSASRPGLSEQYF
TGCAGTGCTAGTCGTCCAGGACTAAGCGAGCAGTACTTC
>TRBV25-1|-|12|TRBJ1-1|-
CASRAGVAEAFF
TGTGCCAGCAGGGCAGGGGTGGCTGAAGCTTTCTTT
>TRBV29-1|TRBD2|18|TRBJ2-2|few
CSVEKVVAGGLNTGELFF
TGCAGCGTTGAAAAGGTGGTAGCGGGGGGACTTAACACCGGGGAGCTGTTTTTT
>TRBV7-3|-|14|TRBJ1-1|-
CASSPSQGSAEAFF
TGTGCCAGCAGCCCGAGTCAGGGATCGGCTGAAGCTTTCTTT
>TRBV19|-|15|TRBJ2-2|few
CASSIAVSTGGELFF
TGTGCCAGTAGTATAGCGGTCTCCACGGGCGGGGAGCTGTTTTTT
>TRBV7-2|TRBD2|13|TRBJ2-3|few
CASSRPKRGEQYF
TGTGCCAGCAGCCGCCCTAAGCGGGGGGAGCAGTATTTT
>TRBV30|-|15|TRBJ2-2|-
CAWSGPGGPDGELFF
TGTGCCTGGAGCGGCCCCGGGGGGCCCGACGGGGAGCTGTTTTTT
>TRBV7-9|-|14|TRBJ1-3|few
CASSLSQGGNTIYF
TGTGCCAGCAGCTTATCTCAGGGCGGAAACACCATATATTTT
>TRBV12-3/TRBV12-4|-|13|TRBJ1-5|few
CASSFNSEQPQHF
TGTGCCAGCAGTTTTAACAGTGAACAGCCCCAGCATTTT
>TRBV7-7|-|15|TRBJ2-3|many
CASSLSKGKTDTQYF
TGTGCCAGCAGCTTAAGTAAGGGGAAGACAGATACGCAGTATTTT